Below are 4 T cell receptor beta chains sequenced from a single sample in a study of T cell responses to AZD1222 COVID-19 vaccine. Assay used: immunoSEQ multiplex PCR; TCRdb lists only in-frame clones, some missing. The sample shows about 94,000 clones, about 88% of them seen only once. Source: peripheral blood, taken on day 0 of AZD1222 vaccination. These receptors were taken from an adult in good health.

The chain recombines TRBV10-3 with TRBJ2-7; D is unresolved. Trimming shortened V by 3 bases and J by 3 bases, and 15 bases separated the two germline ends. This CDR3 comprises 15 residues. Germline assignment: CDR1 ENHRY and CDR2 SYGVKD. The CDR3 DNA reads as TGTGCCATCAGTGATCCTTCTATTGCCAACTACGAGCAGTACTTC. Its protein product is CAISDPSIANYEQYF.

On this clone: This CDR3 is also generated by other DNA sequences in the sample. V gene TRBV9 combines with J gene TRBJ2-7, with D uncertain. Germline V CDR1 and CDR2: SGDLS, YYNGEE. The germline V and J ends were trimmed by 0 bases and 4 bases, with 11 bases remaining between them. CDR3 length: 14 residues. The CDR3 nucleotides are TGTGCCAGCAGCGTAGCGACGGGTGGGTACGAGCAGTACTTC. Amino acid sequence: CASSVATGGYEQYF.

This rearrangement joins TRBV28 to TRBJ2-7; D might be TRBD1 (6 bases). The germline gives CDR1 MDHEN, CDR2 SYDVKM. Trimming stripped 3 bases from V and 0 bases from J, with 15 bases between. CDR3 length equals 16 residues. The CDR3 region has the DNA TGTGCCAGCAGTTTCCTCTCACAGGGAAGCTCCTACGAGCAGTACTTC. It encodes CASSFLSQGSSYEQYF.

The CDR3 region is CASSPTRESGNTEAFF. The CDR3 nucleotides are TGTGCCAGCTCACCAACTAGGGAGTCGGGGAACACTGAAGCTTTCTTT. The rearrangement joins TRBV18 to TRBJ1-1; D is unclear. The V and J ends lost 2 bases and 1 base respectively, with 14 bases between them. CDR1 KGHSH and CDR2 LQKENI come from the germline V gene. The CDR3 is 16 residues long.